A selection of T cell receptor beta chains follows, all from one sample in a study of shared clonotypes between healthy human individuals. This table comes from immunoSEQ multiplex PCR, and its TCRdb copy is limited to in-frame clones, with some not included. The top ten clones hold 0.25% to 0.35% of a sample with about 580,000 clones, 98% of them seen once. The sample was naive CD8+ T cells sorted from blood. All receptors derive from a man under 40 in good health. Each CDR3 is given with its conserved first and last residue. A D gene is named only where the DNA matches it firmly. Clone size is given for some rows only: seen once, a few or many times, or a class if the clone is expanded.

.	TRBV14	TRBJ2-1	.	TGTGCCAGCAGCCCTCTCGACCGGGGGCGGGTTGGCAATGAGCAGTTCTTC	CASSPLDRGRVGNEQFF
TRBD2	TRBV5-1	TRBJ2-1	once	TGCGCCAGCAGCTTGGAGGCTAGCGGGATCCCCTACAATGAGCAGTTCTTC	CASSLEASGIPYNEQFF
.	TRBV27	TRBJ1-2	.	TGTGCCAGCAGACAAGGGGCCTATGGCTACACCTTC	CASRQGAYGYTF
TRBD1	TRBV29-1	TRBJ2-2	.	TGCAGCGCAGAAGGGACAGGGGGAGTTCCCGGGGAGCTGTTTTTT	CSAEGTGGVPGELFF
.	TRBV7-9	TRBJ1-1	few	TGTGCCAGCAGCTTAGACATGGGGGGGAACACTGAAGCTTTCTTT	CASSLDMGGNTEAFF
TRBD1	TRBV27	TRBJ1-5	.	TGTGCCAGCAGTCTGGGACAGGGCCGTCAGCCCCAGCATTTT	CASSLGQGRQPQHF
.	TRBV5-1	TRBJ1-4	.	TGCGCCAGCAGCTTGGCTCAGGGATTTAAGGAAAAACTGTTTTTT	CASSLAQGFKEKLFF
.	TRBV18	TRBJ2-1	.	TGTGCCAGCTCACCGGACTATTCAACCTACAATGAGCAGTTCTTC	CASSPDYSTYNEQFF
TRBD2	TRBV7-6	TRBJ2-1	.	TGTGCCAGCAGCTCGCTGTCGGGACTCAGGACTAGCGGGAGATTGGATGAGCAGTTCTTC	CASSSLSGLRTSGRLDEQFF
TRBD1	TRBV2	TRBJ2-5	.	TGTGCCAGCAGTGAAGCGCTTGGGACAGGCGGGGAGACCCAGTACTTC	CASSEALGTGGETQYF
.	TRBV18	TRBJ1-5	once	TGTGCCAGCTCACCAACGGGATTTAGCAATCAGCCCCAGCATTTT	CASSPTGFSNQPQHF
TRBD1	TRBV27	TRBJ1-5	.	TGTGCCAGCAGTACGACAGGGCTAAATCAGCCCCAGCATTTT	CASSTTGLNQPQHF
TRBD2	TRBV9	TRBJ2-3	.	TGTGCCAGCAGCCCGGGACTAGCCGCTTACACAGATACGCAGTATTTT	CASSPGLAAYTDTQYF
.	TRBV7-9	TRBJ1-3	once	TGTGCCAGCAGCCTAGACACCATATATTTT	CASSLDTIYF
TRBD2	TRBV7-9	TRBJ2-2	.	TGTGCCAGCGGGGTTAGCGGGAGAGGCGGCGGGGAGCTGTTTTTT	CASGVSGRGGGELFF
.	TRBV28	TRBJ2-7	.	TGTGCCAGCAGTTTTCTCGATGTATACCGAACAAGCGGCGAGCAGTACTTC	CASSFLDVYRTSGEQYF
.	TRBV29-1	TRBJ2-7	.	TGCAGCGTTGAAGAGGGCTACGAGCAGTACTTC	CSVEEGYEQYF
.	TRBV14	TRBJ2-7	.	TGTGCCAGCAGCCAAGAGGGGACTGCCTACGAGCAGTACTTC	CASSQEGTAYEQYF
.	TRBV4-1	TRBJ1-2	once	TGCGCCAGCAGCCAAGCGGAGGGTAACTATGGCTACACCTTC	CASSQAEGNYGYTF
.	TRBV5-5	TRBJ2-7	.	TGTGCCAGCACCCATTCGGGAGAGGGCGAGCAGTACTTC	CASTHSGEGEQYF
TRBD1	TRBV10-1	TRBJ2-1	.	TGCGCCAGCAGCGGGACAGGGGATCTCAATGAGCAGTTCTTC	CASSGTGDLNEQFF
.	TRBV5-1	TRBJ2-5	.	TGCGCCAGCAGCTTGGCCGGTTTAACAGGCCTCACTCTGGAGACCCAGTACTTC	CASSLAGLTGLTLETQYF
TRBD1	TRBV5-1	TRBJ2-7	.	TGCGCCAGCAGCTATGACAGGGTCTCTTACGAGCAGTACTTC	CASSYDRVSYEQYF
.	TRBV4-3	TRBJ2-1	.	TGCGCCAGCAGCCATGGTTCTTCTTCCCACAATGAGCAGTTCTTC	CASSHGSSSHNEQFF
TRBD1	TRBV11-3	TRBJ2-2	.	TGTGCCAGCAGCTTTACAGGGGCGAACACCGGGGAGCTGTTTTTT	CASSFTGANTGELFF
.	TRBV25-1	TRBJ2-2	.	TGTGCCAGCAGTGCTGAAGAAGGGGACTCTTTCTCCGGGGAGCTGTTTTTT	CASSAEEGDSFSGELFF
TRBD2	TRBV9	TRBJ2-7	.	TGTGCCAGCAGCCCTCTTGACTCGGGGGGTGCCGAGCAGTACTTC	CASSPLDSGGAEQYF
.	TRBV4-3	TRBJ2-1	.	TGCGCCAGCAGCCAGCGACAGGGGGCGAGGACTAGCGGCTACAATGAGCAGTTCTTC	CASSQRQGARTSGYNEQFF
.	TRBV19	TRBJ2-7	once	TGTGCCAGTAGTATGTATGCCCCTTCCTACGAGCAGTACTTC	CASSMYAPSYEQYF
TRBD1	TRBV7-9	TRBJ1-2	.	TGTGCCAGCAGCTTAGGGACAGGGGGCGCGAAGGGCTACACCTTC	CASSLGTGGAKGYTF
.	TRBV29-1	TRBJ1-2	.	TGCAGCGTTGAAGTGTACAAACAGGGTGAGCATGGCTACACCTTC	CSVEVYKQGEHGYTF
TRBD1	TRBV7-9	TRBJ1-1	.	TGTGCCAGCAGCTCACCCGGGACAGGGATTTACGACACTGAAGCTTTCTTT	CASSSPGTGIYDTEAFF
TRBD2	TRBV4-1	TRBJ2-7	.	TGCGCCAGCAGACTGACTAGCGGGGTGTACGAGCAGTACTTC	CASRLTSGVYEQYF
TRBD2	TRBV13	TRBJ2-2	.	TGTGCCAGCAGCGAGGGACTAGCGGGAGGGCCAGGCGCCGGGGAGCTGTTTTTT	CASSEGLAGGPGAGELFF
.	TRBV7-9	TRBJ1-4	.	TGTGCCAGCAGCCGTGCGTCAGACATGATTGAAAAACTGTTTTTT	CASSRASDMIEKLFF